The 14 T cell receptor beta chains below all came from one sample that was sequenced in a study of blood T cell repertoires in COVID-19. Profiling relied on immunoSEQ multiplex PCR, and the TCRdb table lists in-frame clones only, not all of them. The sample has 250,000 to 350,000 clones, about four fifths seen once. Sequences were obtained from peripheral blood. The source is a human donor with COVID-19, enrolled during active disease. The donor label of this sample is uncertain.

The rearrangement uses TRBV4-2 and TRBJ2-4; D is unresolved. Trimming shortened V by 4 bases and J by 5 bases, and 9 bases separated the two germline ends. The CDR3 length is 13 residues. Germline V gene data show CDR1 as LGHNA and CDR2 as YNFKEQ. In DNA form, the CDR3 reads TGTGCCAGCAGCCCTCCGTTAGAAAACATTCAGTACTTC. As protein: CASSPPLENIQYF.

The rearrangement joins TRBV6-2 or TRBV6-3 to TRBJ2-3; 7 nucleotides match TRBD2. Trimming at V came to 4 bases and at J to 5 bases, leaving 6 bases not matched to a gene. Germline-derived CDR1 and CDR2 are MNHEY and SVGEGT. CDR3 length: 14 amino acids. The CDR3 region has the DNA TGTGCCAGCAGTTTACTAGCGTCTTTAGATACGCAGTATTTT. Amino acids: CASSLLASLDTQYF.

The V gene is TRBV2, the J gene TRBJ1-5; D may be TRBD1 (5 bases). This CDR3 has 15 residues. The germline V gene encodes CDR1 SNHLY and CDR2 FYNNEI. V was trimmed by 8 bases and J by 0 bases, leaving 14 bases between them. The CDR3 reads CASLGRGPSNQPQHF. Here the CDR3 DNA reads TGTGCCAGCCTCGGGCGGGGACCTAGCAATCAGCCCCAGCATTTT.

The rearrangement uses TRBV30 and TRBJ2-2; 10 nucleotides agree with TRBD2. CDR1 is GTSNPN and CDR2 is SVGIG in the germline V gene (reference sequence). The V segment lost 2 bases and the J segment 6 bases; nucleotides outside the gene matches: 6. The CDR3 has 15 amino acids. CDR3 amino acids: CAWSSVAGGSGELFF. The CDR3 region has the DNA TGTGCCTGGAGTTCGGTAGCGGGAGGTTCCGGGGAGCTGTTTTTT.

This sequence joins TRBV5-1 and TRBJ2-1, with 8 bases lining up with TRBD2. Losses at the gene ends were 0 bases for V and 2 bases for J; bases not matched to a gene: 7. The germline V gene has CDR1 SGHRS and CDR2 YFSETQ. This CDR3 is built from 17 residues. This CDR3 reads CASSLAVSGDTYNEQFF. CDR3 in DNA: TGCGCCAGCAGCTTGGCCGTTAGCGGGGACACCTACAATGAGCAGTTCTTC.

The gene calls are TRBV30 and TRBJ2-7; 8 nucleotides line up with TRBD1. Germline V gene sequence: CDR1 GTSNPN, CDR2 SVGIG (reference sequence). This CDR3 is built from 18 residues. V gave up 1 base and J gave up 2 bases; unmatched junction bases: 16. The CDR3 region has the DNA TGTGCCTGGAGTGACCCGGGACAGGCTCGACAGATTGCCTACGAGCAGTACTTC. Its protein product is CAWSDPGQARQIAYEQYF.

The rearrangement joins TRBV30 to TRBJ1-5; D is unresolved. The germline gives CDR1 GTSNPN, CDR2 SVGIG (reference sequence). Deletions cut 4 bases from V and 5 bases from J, with 12 bases between. The CDR3 is made up of 13 amino acids. CDR3 DNA: TGTGCCTGGACCATAAACCGGGATCAGCCCCAGCATTTT. Its protein is CAWTINRDQPQHF.

J is TRBJ1-1 and V is TRBV10-3, with TRBD1 as a possible D gene (6 bases). Germline lookup yields CDR1 ENHRY and CDR2 SYGVKD. The CDR3 is made up of 14 amino acids. Trimming removed 0 bases at V and 10 bases at J, with 15 bases between. The CDR3 here is CAISESPHRERAFF. CDR3 in DNA: TGTGCCATCAGTGAGTCCCCTCACAGGGAAAGAGCTTTCTTT.

In this sample, this clone turned up once. The V gene is TRBV14, the J gene TRBJ1-2, with 8 bases matching TRBD1. J gave up 7 bases and V 0 bases, and 4 bases lay outside the gene matches. This CDR3 is built from 14 residues. The germline CDR1 and CDR2 sequences are SGHDN and FVKESK. In DNA, the CDR3 is TGTGCCAGCAGCCAAGAGGACAGGGTTCGTGGCTACACCTTC. Protein sequence: CASSQEDRVRGYTF.

The J gene is TRBJ1-1, the V gene TRBV7-9; D unclear. The CDR3 has 14 amino acids. Per the germline V gene, CDR1 is SEHNR and CDR2 is FQNEAQ (reference sequence). The ends were cut back, 5 bases at V and 1 base at J, with 11 bases in the middle. CDR3 in amino acids: CASSPYAENTEAFF. As DNA, the CDR3 is TGTGCCAGCAGCCCGTACGCGGAGAACACTGAAGCTTTCTTT.

The genes are TRBV18 and TRBJ2-3, with 9 bases matching TRBD2. The CDR3 sequence is 17 residues long. V lost 3 bases, J lost 5 bases, and 12 bases stayed unmatched. Germline CDR1 is KGHSH and CDR2 is LQKENI. The CDR3 DNA sequence: TGTGCCAGCTCACCGGGGTCCGGGCGGGAGGGTCAAGATACGCAGTATTTT. It encodes CASSPGSGREGQDTQYF. The whole variable domain, filled in from reference TRBV18 and TRBJ2-3, reads NAGVMQNPRHLVRRRGQEARLRCSPMKGHSHVYWYRQLPEEGLKFMVYLQKENIIDESGMPKERFSAEFPKEGPSILRIQQVVRGDSAAYFCASSPGSGREGQDTQYFGPGTRLTVL.

The J gene is TRBJ2-3, the V gene TRBV11-3, with TRBD1 as a possible D gene (5 bases). Trimming left V 0 bases short and J 2 bases short, with 15 bases between. The CDR3 has 17 residues. Per the germline V gene, CDR1 is SGHNT and CDR2 is YENEEA. The CDR3 bases are TGTGCCAGCAGCTTAGAAAGGCAGGGCCACCCCACAGATACGCAGTATTTT. Its translation is CASSLERQGHPTDTQYF.

The V call is TRBV29-1, the J call TRBJ1-1; D gene uncertain. Germline V gives CDR1 SQVTM, CDR2 ANQGSEA. This CDR3 is built from 14 residues. V was clipped by 4 bases and J by 0 bases, with 12 bases between them. The CDR3 is CSVGTAVMNTEAFF. The CDR3 nucleotides are TGCAGCGTTGGGACTGCCGTCATGAACACTGAAGCTTTCTTT. The full variable domain, rest sourced from reference TRBV29-1 and TRBJ1-1, is SAVISQKPSRDICQRGTSLTIQCQVDSQVTMMFWYRQQPGQSLTLIATANQGSEATYESGFVIDKFPISRPNLTFSTLTVSNMSPEDSSIYLCSVGTAVMNTEAFFGQGTRLTVV.

The rearrangement uses TRBV7-3 and TRBJ1-1; D possibly corresponds to TRBD1 (6 bases). The CDR3 is made up of 16 amino acids. Between the trimmed V and J ends, which lost 5 bases and 0 bases, there was a span of 16 bases. Germline V gives CDR1 SGHTA, CDR2 FQGTGA. CDR3 coding DNA: TGTGCCAGCAGCCCTGCCGGGGGGCAGGTGAACACTGAAGCTTTCTTT. Protein sequence: CASSPAGGQVNTEAFF.